This T cell receptor (beta chain) is drawn from a study of cytomegalovirus exposure and HLA in healthy donors. Study as a whole: Researchers found that more than 70% of under 450 genotyped donors fell within the Caucasian-associated ancestry cluster.

Comments on this clone: Its antigen is unknown.

The PCR was carried out with 60 Vbeta primers and 13 Jbeta primers. The method was immunoSEQ multiplex PCR; TCRdb's version includes in-frame clones alone and lacks a portion of them. The sample consists of approximately 160,000 clones, approximately 78% of them appearing once. The CDR3 is made up of 14 amino acids. Deletions cut 6 bases from V and 0 bases from J, with 10 bases between. CDR1 and CDR2 (germline): MNHNS, SASEGT. Overall study results and limits: Analyses of presence and absence presupposed an approximately uniform sequencing depth across donors.

The sequence derives from a girl aged 2-10 years in good health and CMV-seropositive. Sequencing was performed on PBMCs. The rearrangement uses TRBV6-1 and TRBJ2-3; a possible D gene is TRBD2 (6 bases). As DNA, the CDR3 is TGTGCCAGCAGCTATAGCGGAAGCACAGATACGCAGTATTTT. This gives the protein CASSYSGSTDTQYF.